Shown below are 28 T cell receptor beta chains from a single sample sequenced in a study of shared clonotypes between healthy human individuals. Only in-frame clones appear in the TCRdb table, and some are missing; sequencing was by immunoSEQ multiplex PCR. Of about 980,000 clones detected, 70% to 85% appear once; the ten largest clones hold approximately 1.5%. The specimen sequenced was memory CD4+ T cells sorted from blood. Subset defined: CD45RA-negative fraction. These receptors all stem from a man younger than 35 in good health.

The V gene is TRBV6-6, the J gene TRBJ1-1, with TRBD1 identical over 7 bases. This CDR3 spans 14 amino acids. CDR1 and CDR2 (germline): MNHNY, SVGAGI (reference sequence). J gave up 1 base and V 7 bases, and 6 bases lay outside the gene matches. The CDR3 region has the DNA TGTGCCAGCACCCCGACAGGGCCGAACACTGAAGCTTTCTTT. Protein sequence: CASTPTGPNTEAFF.

V and J are TRBV28 and TRBJ1-5, with TRBD1 identical over 8 bases. The CDR3 sequence is 15 residues long. The germline gives CDR1 MDHEN, CDR2 SYDVKM. V lost 7 bases and J lost 2; bases outside the gene matches: 7. The CDR3 coding sequence is TGTGCCAGCATACAGTCAGGGGGCGGCAATCAGCCCCAGCATTTT. It translates to CASIQSGGGNQPQHF.

This clone was observed many times. The chain recombines TRBV7-2 with TRBJ2-3; no definite D call. Germline V gene lookup returns CDR1 SGHTA and CDR2 FQGNSA. The V gene lost 5 bases and the J gene lost 0 bases, with 12 bases spanning the gap. The length of the CDR3 is 15 residues. The CDR3 loop reads CASSPSRSSTDTQYF. CDR3 bases: TGTGCCAGCAGCCCCAGCCGCTCTAGCACAGATACGCAGTATTTT.

The chain employs TRBV11-2 and TRBJ1-1; 7 nucleotides align to TRBD1. The ends lost 5 bases at V and 10 bases at J; junction bases unmatched: 16. This CDR3 contains 15 residues. The germline V gene encodes CDR1 SGHAT and CDR2 FQNNGV. Here the CDR3 DNA reads TGTGCCAGCAGCCCCCGGACAGGTCAGGTTTTCAGAGCTTTCTTT. Its translation: CASSPRTGQVFRAFF.

The gene calls are TRBV27 and TRBJ1-4, with D perhaps matching TRBD1 (5 bases). Between the trimmed V and J ends, which lost 6 bases and 5 bases, there was a span of 7 bases. The CDR3 extends over 12 amino acids. Germline lookup yields CDR1 MNHEY and CDR2 SMNVEV (reference sequence). In nucleotides, the CDR3 is TGTGCCAGCAGCCGGGGGAATGAAAAACTGTTTTTT. Translated: CASSRGNEKLFF.

The table lists this clone with a few counts. J is TRBJ2-7 and V is TRBV11-2; 8 bases align to TRBD1. Germline-derived CDR1 and CDR2 are SGHAT and FQNNGV. Losses at the gene ends were 5 bases for V and 2 bases for J; bases not matched to a gene: 8. This CDR3 region has 15 residues. The chain's CDR3 is CASSPDRGAAYEQYF. The CDR3 DNA sequence: TGTGCCAGCAGCCCCGACAGGGGCGCAGCCTACGAGCAGTACTTC.

The V gene is TRBV6-4, the J gene TRBJ2-5; possibly TRBD1 for D (6 bases). CDR3 length: 17 amino acids. CDR1 is MRHNA and CDR2 is SNTAGT in the germline V gene. Trimming cost V 2 bases and J 1 base, with 17 bases left between them. CDR3 residues: CASSDPRQAISQETQYF. CDR3 in DNA: TGTGCCAGCAGTGACCCTCGACAGGCCATAAGCCAAGAGACCCAGTACTTC.

V gene TRBV5-8 combines with J gene TRBJ2-3, with TRBD1 matching 7 bases. This CDR3 spans 15 amino acids. The germline V gene has CDR1 SGHTS and CDR2 YDEGEE. Trimming cost V 4 bases and J 0 bases; bases outside gene matches: 5. CDR3 nucleotides: TGTGCCAGCAGCACCAGGACAGGTAGCACAGATACGCAGTATTTT. Encoded protein: CASSTRTGSTDTQYF. Combining the CDR3 with reference TRBV5-8 and TRBJ2-3 gives the whole variable domain EAGVTQSPTHLIKTRGQQATLRCSPISGHTSVYWYQQALGLGLQFLLWYDEGEERNRGNFPPRFSGRQFPNYSSELNVNALELEDSALYLCASSTRTGSTDTQYFGPGTRLTVL.

V usage is TRBV5-1 and J usage is TRBJ2-2; the D gene is possibly TRBD2 (7 bases). Germline V CDR1 and CDR2: SGHRS, YFSETQ. Trimming removed 4 bases from V and 6 bases from J, with 22 bases in between. CDR3 size: 17 residues. This CDR3 reads CASSTGQPAAGAGELFF. As DNA, the CDR3 is TGCGCCAGCAGCACCGGACAGCCCGCCGCGGGGGCCGGGGAGCTGTTTTTT. The full variable domain, in which reference TRBV5-1 and TRBJ2-2 provide the parts outside the CDR3, is KAGVTQTPRYLIKTRGQQVTLSCSPISGHRSVSWYQQTPGQGLQFLFEYFSETQRNKGNFPGRFSGRQFSNSRSEMNVSTLELGDSALYLCASSTGQPAAGAGELFFGEGSRLTVL.

This sequence joins TRBV18 and TRBJ2-2, with TRBD2 identical over 16 bases. J gave up 7 bases and V 3 bases, and 14 bases lay outside the gene matches. The V gene's germline CDR1 is KGHSH and CDR2 LQKENI. This CDR3 has 20 residues. CDR3: CASSPETLGLAGGPDGELFF. The CDR3 region has the DNA TGTGCCAGCTCACCGGAGACTCTGGGACTAGCGGGAGGGCCGGACGGGGAGCTGTTTTTT.

The V call is TRBV5-1, the J call TRBJ1-6; 7 bases align to TRBD1. Germline trimming cut 0 bases from V and 2 bases from J; bases unmatched to any gene: 2. There are 16 residues in the CDR3. CDR1 is SGHRS and CDR2 is YFSETQ in the germline V gene. CDR3 protein: CASSLEGAAYNSPLHF. CDR3 coding DNA: TGCGCCAGCAGCTTGGAGGGGGCGGCCTATAATTCACCCCTCCACTTT.

J is TRBJ2-3 and V is TRBV5-4, with TRBD1 matching over 10 bases. This CDR3 region has 15 residues. V was clipped by 4 bases and J by 3 bases; unmatched bases: 5. From germline, CDR1 is SGHNT and CDR2 YYREEE (reference sequence). The chain's CDR3 is CASSQRTGGTDTQYF. CDR3 nucleotides: TGTGCCAGCAGCCAAAGGACAGGGGGGACAGATACGCAGTATTTT.

CDR3 in amino acids: CASSASLGAGETQYF. CDR3 nucleotide sequence: TGTGCCAGCAGCGCCTCCTTAGGGGCAGGAGAGACCCAGTACTTC. This chain links TRBV2 with TRBJ2-5; tentatively, D is TRBD1 (5 bases). CDR1 SNHLY and CDR2 FYNNEI come from the germline V gene. The CDR3 length is 15 residues. V was pared by 6 bases and J by 4 bases, with 18 bases between.

The rearrangement joins TRBV5-4 to TRBJ2-1; no definite D call. Per the germline V gene, CDR1 is SGHNT and CDR2 is YYREEE (reference sequence). Trimming cost V 0 bases and J 3 bases, with 4 bases left between them. The CDR3 length is 13 residues. CDR3 amino acids: CASSLVDYNEQFF. CDR3 nucleotide sequence: TGTGCCAGCAGCTTGGTGGACTACAATGAGCAGTTCTTC.

This clone was observed a handful of times. V gene TRBV6-1 combines with J gene TRBJ2-6, with TRBD1 matching over 8 bases. J was trimmed by 0 bases and V by 4 bases; bases with no gene match: 5. Germline CDR1 MNHNS, CDR2 SASEGT. This CDR3 spans 17 amino acids. CDR3 bases: TGTGCCAGCAGTGGACAGGGGAGACTCTCTGGGGCCAACGTCCTGACTTTC. This encodes CASSGQGRLSGANVLTF.

The J gene is TRBJ2-3, the V gene TRBV5-1; possibly TRBD1 or TRBD2 for D (6 bases each). Trimming stripped 0 bases from V and 3 bases from J, with 14 bases between. Per germline, CDR1 SGHRS and CDR2 YFSETQ. This CDR3 has 16 amino acids. CDR3 sequence (DNA): TGCGCCAGCAGCTTGGCGGGGGCGGTGGGTACAGATACGCAGTATTTT. As protein: CASSLAGAVGTDTQYF.

The chain is built from TRBV6-4 and TRBJ1-5; no clear D. This CDR3 region has 16 residues. CDR1 MRHNA and CDR2 SNTAGT come from the germline V gene. V shed 0 bases and J shed 0 bases, with 9 bases lying between them. The CDR3 loop reads CASSDSSKYSNQPQHF. CDR3 sequence (DNA): TGTGCCAGCAGTGACTCCAGTAAATATAGCAATCAGCCCCAGCATTTT.

V and J are TRBV25-1 and TRBJ1-2; possibly TRBD1 for D (5 bases). This CDR3 spans 13 amino acids. V lost 6 bases to trimming and J lost 0 bases, with 8 bases between them. Germline V gives CDR1 MGHDK, CDR2 SYGVNS. The CDR3, as DNA: TGTGCCAGCAGACGGGACTCTAACTATGGCTACACCTTC. It yields the protein CASRRDSNYGYTF.

This chain links TRBV6-1 with TRBJ1-6; D is undetermined. CDR1 MNHNS and CDR2 SASEGT come from the germline V gene. The V and J ends lost 7 bases and 7 bases respectively, with 14 bases between them. CDR3 length: 14 amino acids. The CDR3: CASTSSSPNSPLHF. CDR3 DNA sequence: TGTGCCAGCACCTCAAGTAGTCCCAATTCACCCCTCCACTTT.

Only one count was recorded for this clone. The gene calls are TRBV7-2 and TRBJ2-7, with 9 bases that match TRBD2. Germline V gene sequence: CDR1 SGHTA, CDR2 FQGNSA. The CDR3 length is 16 residues. Germline trimming cut 5 bases from V and 3 bases from J; bases unmatched to any gene: 11. The CDR3, as DNA: TGTGCCAGCAGCCTGGCGGGTAGCGGGAGCCTCTACGAGCAGTACTTC. It is translated as CASSLAGSGSLYEQYF.

The table lists this clone with many counts. V usage is TRBV19 and J usage is TRBJ2-3; 7 bases line up with TRBD2. From germline, CDR1 is LNHDA and CDR2 SQIVND (reference sequence). The CDR3 has 15 residues. V gave up 3 bases and J gave up 4 bases; unmatched junction bases: 7. CDR3 in DNA: TGTGCCAGTAGTATCGGCGGGAGCCGGCCAGATACGCAGTATTTT. Its translation: CASSIGGSRPDTQYF.

The V call is TRBV7-8, the J call TRBJ2-5, with 9 bases matching TRBD1. The J segment lost 5 bases and the V segment lost 5 bases, leaving 9 bases of the junction unmatched. CDR1 SGHVS and CDR2 FQNEAQ come from the germline V gene. The CDR3 consists of 15 residues. The DNA for the CDR3 is TGTGCCAGCAGCCGGGGGGACAGGGCCCCCGAGACCCAGTACTTC. It encodes CASSRGDRAPETQYF.

In this sample, this clone turned up a few times. The chain is built from TRBV7-2 and TRBJ2-5; TRBD1 matches 7 bases. In germline, CDR1 is SGHTA, CDR2 FQGNSA. V was clipped by 4 bases and J by 5 bases; unmatched bases: 4. This CDR3 has 13 amino acids. The CDR3 nucleotides are TGTGCCAGCAGCTCGGGACAGCGGGAGACCCAGTACTTC. Translating it yields CASSSGQRETQYF.

The chain combines TRBV9 with TRBJ2-1; D is tentatively TRBD1 or TRBD2 (5 bases each). Germline assignment: CDR1 SGDLS and CDR2 YYNGEE. There are 15 residues in the CDR3. Trimming left V 1 base short and J 4 bases short, with 12 bases between. In nucleotides, the CDR3 is TGTGCCAGCAGCGTAACCGGGGCTGGATACAATGAGCAGTTCTTC. Residues: CASSVTGAGYNEQFF.

For this clone: Other DNA sequences from this sample encode an identical CDR3 as well. The chain recombines TRBV10-3 with TRBJ1-5; D is uncertain. Trimming cost V 0 bases and J 5 bases, with 5 bases left between them. The CDR3 covers 13 residues. Germline-derived CDR1 and CDR2 are ENHRY and SYGVKD. CDR3 nucleotide sequence: TGTGCCATCAGTGAGTCAAGGGATCAGCCCCAGCATTTT. This translates into CAISESRDQPQHF.

This chain links TRBV11-3 with TRBJ2-1, with 8 positions matching TRBD1. Per germline, CDR1 SGHNT and CDR2 YENEEA. The CDR3 totals 13 residues. With 4 bases clipped from V and 12 bases from J, the junction kept 8 bases outside the gene matches. The CDR3 nucleotides read TGTGCCAGCAGCTACCAGGGGGCAATCGGGCAGTTCTTC. This gives the protein CASSYQGAIGQFF.

The V and J genes are TRBV7-2 and TRBJ2-7, with 10 bases identical to TRBD1. The CDR3 runs 12 residues. Germline-derived CDR1 and CDR2 are SGHTA and FQGNSA. Unmatched junction bases numbered 0, after V lost 1 base and J lost 9 bases. CDR3 in amino acids: CASSLGTGGQYF. Here the CDR3 DNA reads TGTGCCAGCAGCTTAGGGACAGGGGGGCAGTACTTC.

This clone has only one observation. The V gene is TRBV19, the J gene TRBJ1-2; 9 bases line up with TRBD1. Losses at the gene ends were 4 bases for V and 0 bases for J; bases not matched to a gene: 9. Germline CDR1 LNHDA, CDR2 SQIVND (reference sequence). The CDR3 runs to 17 residues. The CDR3: CASSTPGQGLSNYGYTF. CDR3 nucleotides: TGTGCCAGTAGTACTCCGGGACAGGGCCTTTCTAACTATGGCTACACCTTC. The full variable domain, in which reference TRBV19 and TRBJ1-2 provide the parts outside the CDR3, is DGGITQSPKYLFRKEGQNVTLSCEQNLNHDAMYWYRQDPGQGLRLIYYSQIVNDFQKGDIAEGYSVSREKKESFPLTVTSAQKNPTAFYLCASSTPGQGLSNYGYTFGSGTRLTVV.